These 14 T cell receptor beta chains were sequenced from one sample in a study of T-cell memory formation after mild COVID-19 (dated by TCRdb to the early 2020s). Library prep was done by 5' RACE. TCRdb names Illumina NovaSeq 6000 as the instrument used. TCRdb cleaned the public reads at Q25 with fastp, built clones with MiXCR and kept in-frame beta chains. Each entry is one CDR3 protein sequence, shown with its most common DNA and genes. Present in this sample are 150,000 to 200,000 distinct CDR3 sequences, around a third of which were seen just once. Together, the top ten hold around 13% of the sample. The specimen sequenced was PBMCs or a T cell subset sorted from them (not recorded which). These receptors came from an adult woman who had mild COVID-19 (a few samples of this study predate the infection). The sample titles of this study are shuffled in the database, so cell type and time point are left out; the donor was told from shared clones.

This clonotype has a handful of counts. V and J are TRBV4-2 and TRBJ2-3, with 10 bases that match TRBD2. This CDR3 contains 18 residues. The J segment lost 0 bases and the V segment lost 2 bases, leaving 8 bases of the junction unmatched. Germline V CDR1 and CDR2: LGHNA, YNFKEQ. CDR3 sequence (DNA): TGTGCCAGCAGCCAACGGCTAGCGGGAGCAGTAAGCACAGATACGCAGTATTTT. Its protein is CASSQRLAGAVSTDTQYF.

The V gene is TRBV12-3 or TRBV12-4, the J gene TRBJ1-1; D call uncertain. Trimming took 2 bases from V and 8 from J, leaving 9 bases between them. This CDR3 has 12 amino acids. The chain's CDR3 is CASSLNRGEAFF. In DNA, the CDR3 is TGTGCCAGCAGTTTAAACCGGGGAGAAGCTTTCTTT.

This clonotype has just a few counts. This chain connects TRBV24-1 to TRBJ2-2; the match to TRBD1 covers 12 bases. There are 16 residues in the CDR3. V gave up 4 bases and J gave up 6 bases; unmatched junction bases: 5. In germline, CDR1 is KGHDR, CDR2 SFDVKD. CDR3 in amino acids: CATSEGGTGGPGELFF. The CDR3 DNA is TGTGCCACCAGTGAAGGCGGGACAGGGGGCCCCGGGGAGCTGTTTTTT.

The chain recombines TRBV4-1 with TRBJ1-1, with a tentative D call TRBD1 (6 bases). V lost 8 bases and J lost 7, with 11 bases in between. CDR3 length: 11 amino acids. Germline V gives CDR1 MGHRA, CDR2 YSYEKL. CDR3 protein: CASRDTYEAFF. CDR3 in DNA: TGCGCCAGCCGGGACACCTATGAAGCTTTCTTT.

The chain carries TRBV6-5 and TRBJ1-1, with D tentatively TRBD1 (6 bases). The CDR3 loop spans 14 amino acids. From germline, CDR1 is MNHEY and CDR2 SVGAGI. V gave up 8 bases and J gave up 0 bases, with 13 bases separating them. In DNA, the CDR3 is TGTGCCAGCGGGCAGGGGAAGGTGAACACTGAAGCTTTCTTT. It specifies CASGQGKVNTEAFF.

V usage is TRBV9 and J usage is TRBJ2-1; D may correspond to TRBD1 or TRBD2 (6 bases each). V was shortened by 4 bases and J by 5 bases, with 22 bases between the two germline ends. This CDR3 contains 17 residues. CDR1 is SGDLS and CDR2 is YYNGEE in the germline V gene. The CDR3 region has the DNA TGTGCCAGCAGCATCGGACAGCCGGGACTCAATCACAATGAGCAGTTCTTC. Its translation: CASSIGQPGLNHNEQFF.

This clonotype has more than one count but fewer than ten. The V call is TRBV9, the J call TRBJ2-5, with 8 bases fitting TRBD2. Germline trimming cut 3 bases from V and 5 bases from J; bases unmatched to any gene: 6. The CDR3 is made up of 14 amino acids. The germline CDR1 and CDR2 sequences are SGDLS and YYNGEE. CDR3 nucleotide sequence: TGTGCCAGCAGCGCGGGGGGGGAGATGGAGACCCAGTACTTC. It is translated as CASSAGGEMETQYF. The whole variable domain, remainder taken from reference TRBV9 and TRBJ2-5, is DSGVTQTPKHLITATGQRVTLRCSPRSGDLSVYWYQQSLDQGLQFLIQYYNGEERAKGNILERFSAQQFPDLHSELNLSSLELGDSALYFCASSAGGEMETQYFGPGTRLLVL.

The chain couples TRBV7-3 to TRBJ1-1; 7 positions match TRBD1. V shed 5 bases and J 3 bases; nucleotides not matched to a gene: 3. This CDR3 has 13 amino acids. The germline V gene has CDR1 SGHTA and CDR2 FQGTGA. CDR3 region: CASSKQGYTEAFF. CDR3 nucleotides: TGTGCCAGCAGCAAACAGGGGTACACTGAAGCTTTCTTT.

The gene calls are TRBV5-1 and TRBJ1-1; 8 nucleotides align to TRBD1. With V trimmed by 4 bases and J by 3 bases, 8 bases remained unmatched. Germline CDR1 is SGHRS and CDR2 is YFSETQ. The CDR3 contains 15 residues. The CDR3 region has the DNA TGCGCCAGCAGCACGGACAGGGCCCAGTACACTGAAGCTTTCTTT. It translates to CASSTDRAQYTEAFF.

This clonotype occurred many times. The rearrangement uses TRBV30 and TRBJ2-7; perhaps TRBD2 as D (7 bases). V dropped 2 bases and J dropped 2 bases, with 13 bases sitting between them. This CDR3 is 14 amino acids long. The germline CDR1 and CDR2 sequences are GTSNPN and SVGIG (reference sequence). CDR3 sequence reads: CAWSFPGGTYEQYF. The CDR3 DNA reads as TGTGCCTGGAGTTTCCCGGGGGGCACCTACGAGCAGTACTTC.

This clonotype was picked up a small number of times. This chain links TRBV14 with TRBJ2-7; either TRBD1 or TRBD2 may supply D (5 bases each). Trimming removed 4 bases at V and 2 bases at J, with 12 bases between. The CDR3 is 14 residues long. Germline assignment: CDR1 SGHDN and CDR2 FVKESK. CDR3 amino acids: CASSRGTGTYEQYF. The DNA for the CDR3 is TGTGCCAGCAGCCGGGGGACCGGTACCTACGAGCAGTACTTC.

There are a few counts of this clonotype. The V gene is TRBV28, the J gene TRBJ2-7, with a weak D call TRBD2 (7 bases). CDR1 and CDR2 (germline): MDHEN, SYDVKM. Trimming removed 7 bases from V and 5 bases from J, with 24 bases in between. The CDR3 length is 16 residues. The CDR3, as DNA: TGTGCCAGCACTCCCGCCCGCGGGGGCTCGATAGACGAGCAGTACTTC. Translation gives CASTPARGGSIDEQYF.

This clonotype has just a few counts. The chain has TRBV7-9 and TRBJ1-3; no firm D call. The germline V gene encodes CDR1 SEHNR and CDR2 FQNEAQ (reference sequence). This CDR3 is 11 amino acids long. The CDR3 loop reads CAVGQGNTIYF. The DNA for the CDR3 is TGTGCGGTAGGCCAGGGAAACACCATATATTTT.

The chain has TRBV12-3 or TRBV12-4 and TRBJ1-1, with a tentative D call TRBD1 (5 bases). Trimming took 1 base from V and 2 from J, leaving 11 bases between them. The CDR3 contains 15 residues. The CDR3 loop is CASSLGGTLNTEAFF. In DNA, the CDR3 is TGTGCCAGCAGTTTAGGTGGGACGCTCAACACTGAAGCTTTCTTT.